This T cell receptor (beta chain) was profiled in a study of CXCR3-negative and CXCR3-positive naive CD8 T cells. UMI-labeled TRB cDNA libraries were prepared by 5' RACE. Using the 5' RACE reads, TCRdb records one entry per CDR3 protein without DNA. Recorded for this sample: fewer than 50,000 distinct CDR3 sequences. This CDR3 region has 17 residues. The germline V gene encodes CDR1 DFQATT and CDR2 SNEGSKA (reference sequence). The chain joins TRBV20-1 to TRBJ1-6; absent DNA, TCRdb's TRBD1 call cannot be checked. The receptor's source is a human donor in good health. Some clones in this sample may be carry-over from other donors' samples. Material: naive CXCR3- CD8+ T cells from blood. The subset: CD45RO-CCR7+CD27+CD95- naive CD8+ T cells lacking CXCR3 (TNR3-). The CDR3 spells CSARGEPWGIGNSPLHF.